The 31 T cell receptor beta chains in this list originate from one sample, sequenced in a study of blood T cell repertoires in COVID-19. Some clones are missing from TCRdb's copy, which holds only in-frame ones; the method was immunoSEQ multiplex PCR. The profile covers approximately 340,000 clones, with approximately 88% appearing a single time and approximately 10% taken by the ten largest. Sequences were obtained from peripheral blood. The receptors were sampled from a man aged 30-40 years with COVID-19, enrolled during active disease.

The genes are TRBV5-4 and TRBJ2-2; D is possibly TRBD2 (5 bases). This CDR3 comprises 17 residues. Germline CDR1 is SGHNT and CDR2 is YYREEE (reference sequence). The ends were cut back, 1 base at V and 3 bases at J, with 16 bases in the middle. The CDR3 sequence: CASSLNLELAYTGELFF. The DNA for the CDR3 is TGTGCCAGCAGCTTGAACCTCGAGCTAGCCTACACCGGGGAGCTGTTTTTT.

The V gene is TRBV27, the J gene TRBJ2-5; 8 positions agree with TRBD2. J lost 7 bases, V lost 0 bases, and 7 bases had no gene match. Germline CDR1 and CDR2: MNHEY and SMNVEV (reference sequence). The CDR3 is 15 amino acids. CDR3 sequence: CASSLSSGSGRTQYF. The DNA for the CDR3 is TGTGCCAGCAGTTTATCGAGCGGGAGTGGTAGGACCCAGTACTTC.

The rearrangement joins TRBV6-6 to TRBJ1-5; a possible D gene is TRBD1 (5 bases). Germline CDR1 and CDR2: MNHNY and SVGAGI (reference sequence). V lost 0 bases and J lost 3, with 12 bases in between. The CDR3 spans 16 residues. CDR3 sequence (DNA): TGTGCCAGCAGTTACTCCTTCGACAGCCTCAATCAGCCCCAGCATTTT. It encodes CASSYSFDSLNQPQHF.

The gene calls are TRBV11-2 and TRBJ2-5; D might be TRBD2 (6 bases). Germline V gene sequence: CDR1 SGHAT, CDR2 FQNNGV. V lost 7 bases and J lost 5, with 20 bases in between. This CDR3 is 15 amino acids long. In DNA, the CDR3 is TGTGCCAGCACGCCCCTCGGGGGAGTCGGGGAGACCCAGTACTTC. It encodes CASTPLGGVGETQYF. The full variable domain, rest sourced from reference TRBV11-2 and TRBJ2-5, is EAGVAQSPRYKIIEKRQSVAFWCNPISGHATLYWYQQILGQGPKLLIQFQNNGVVDDSQLPKDRFSAERLKGVDSTLKIQPAKLEDSAVYLCASTPLGGVGETQYFGPGTRLLVL.

The J gene is TRBJ2-7, the V gene TRBV7-9, with D perhaps matching TRBD2 (6 bases). The germline CDR1 and CDR2 sequences are SEHNR and FQNEAQ (reference sequence). This CDR3 contains 16 residues. Trimming pared 2 bases from V and 4 bases from J, leaving 18 bases between. The CDR3 protein is CASSLSGRRDGYEQYF. Written as DNA, the CDR3 is TGTGCCAGCAGCTTATCTGGGAGGCGGGACGGTTACGAGCAGTACTTC.

The genes are TRBV6-2 or TRBV6-3 and TRBJ2-4; TRBD1 might be the D (7 bases). CDR1 is MNHEY, CDR2 SVGEGT, per germline. The V gene lost 0 bases and the J gene lost 6 bases, with 12 bases spanning the gap. This CDR3 contains 15 residues. Here the CDR3 DNA reads TGTGCCAGCAGTTACTCCCCAGGGGGGACAAACATTCAGTACTTC. It codes for CASSYSPGGTNIQYF.

V gene TRBV18 combines with J gene TRBJ1-2, with D tentatively TRBD1 (6 bases). CDR1 is KGHSH, CDR2 LQKENI, per germline. This CDR3 contains 15 residues. The germline V and J ends were trimmed by 2 bases and 6 bases, with 16 bases remaining between them. The CDR3 DNA reads TGTGCCAGCTCACCAGGGGGGGGCAGACAGGATGGCTACACCTTC. This gives the protein CASSPGGGRQDGYTF.

This clone showed up just once. CDR3 in amino acids: CASSEGASGVQGYEQYF. DNA for the CDR3: TGTGCCAGCAGTGAAGGGGCTTCAGGGGTGCAAGGCTACGAGCAGTACTTC. The gene calls are TRBV6-1 and TRBJ2-7; a weak D match, TRBD1 (6 bases). CDR1 MNHNS and CDR2 SASEGT come from the germline V gene. The CDR3 consists of 17 residues. V lost 1 base, J lost 3 bases, and 19 bases lay in between.

The genes are TRBV19 and TRBJ2-1, with 11 bases matching TRBD1. The germline gives CDR1 LNHDA, CDR2 SQIVND (reference sequence). V lost 6 bases, J lost 8 bases, and 15 bases stayed unmatched. The CDR3 extends over 17 amino acids. DNA for the CDR3: TGTGCCAGTAGCGTACAAGGACAGGGGGCCTTCTTGGATGAGCAGTTCTTC. Amino acid sequence: CASSVQGQGAFLDEQFF.

In its sample, this clone was seen a few times. This chain links TRBV5-1 with TRBJ2-7, with D perhaps matching TRBD2 (6 bases). This CDR3 is built from 18 residues. Germline V gene lookup returns CDR1 SGHRS and CDR2 YFSETQ. Trimming removed 2 bases from V and 7 bases from J, with 28 bases in between. The CDR3 region has the DNA TGCGCCAGCAGCTTCCCCCGATCGGGAGTCAAACAAGCTAGGGAGCAGTACTTC. This encodes CASSFPRSGVKQAREQYF.

This clone was seen once. This chain uses TRBV5-1 with TRBJ2-5; TRBD2 agrees at 11 bases. The trim removed 4 bases at V and 5 bases at J, leaving 13 bases unmatched. The germline V gene encodes CDR1 SGHRS and CDR2 YFSETQ. This CDR3 has 17 residues. The CDR3 DNA reads as TGCGCCAGCAGCCGTCCGGGACTAGCGGTCGCGGGGGAGACCCAGTACTTC. Translating gives CASSRPGLAVAGETQYF.

V and J are TRBV27 and TRBJ1-1, with 10 bases that match TRBD1. J gave up 2 bases and V 3 bases, and 21 bases lay outside the gene matches. The germline V gene has CDR1 MNHEY and CDR2 SMNVEV (reference sequence). This CDR3 is built from 21 residues. CDR3 DNA sequence: TGTGCCAGCAGTTTCCGTGGGGGAGACAGGGGGCGGGGTTGGCGTAACACTGAAGCTTTCTTT. Amino acids: CASSFRGGDRGRGWRNTEAFF.

The chain employs TRBV6-2 or TRBV6-3 and TRBJ2-3; D is possibly TRBD1 (5 bases). V was shortened by 4 bases and J by 3 bases, with 5 bases between the two germline ends. Germline loops: CDR1 MNHEY, CDR2 SVGEGT. The length of the CDR3 is 12 residues. The CDR3 reads CASSSGTDTQYF. CDR3 nucleotide sequence: TGTGCCAGCAGTTCAGGGACAGATACGCAGTATTTT.

V is TRBV6-5 and J is TRBJ1-6, with D perhaps TRBD1 (5 bases). V was cut by 4 bases and J by 0 bases, with 10 bases left in between. The CDR3 runs to 16 residues. Germline V CDR1 and CDR2: MNHEY, SVGAGI. The CDR3 protein is CASSSRQTSYNSPLHF. The DNA of the CDR3 is TGTGCCAGCAGTTCTCGACAGACCTCCTATAATTCACCCCTCCACTTT.

This chain uses TRBV19 with TRBJ1-5; perhaps TRBD1 as D (6 bases). This CDR3 is 12 amino acids long. Trimming shortened V by 11 bases and J by 7 bases, and 15 bases separated the two germline ends. Germline V gives CDR1 LNHDA, CDR2 SQIVND (reference sequence). This CDR3 reads CAGGRGEQPQHF. CDR3 DNA: TGTGCCGGAGGCAGGGGAGAGCAGCCCCAGCATTTT.

The chain employs TRBV19 and TRBJ2-2, with TRBD1 matching 9 bases. The CDR3 has 17 residues. Unmatched junction bases numbered 5, after V lost 1 base and J lost 2 bases. CDR1 and CDR2 (germline): LNHDA, SQIVND (reference sequence). The CDR3 spells CASSIGGDRVNTGELFF. The CDR3 bases are TGTGCCAGTAGTATAGGAGGGGACAGGGTCAACACCGGGGAGCTGTTTTTT.

This chain joins TRBV24-1 and TRBJ2-1; TRBD2 agrees at 7 bases. The V and J ends lost 6 bases and 5 bases, in that order; junction bases with no gene match: 9. Germline values: CDR1 KGHDR, CDR2 SFDVKD. The CDR3 runs to 15 residues. CDR3 amino acids: CATSSTQRGHNEQFF. CDR3 bases: TGTGCCACCAGTTCGACCCAGCGGGGCCACAATGAGCAGTTCTTC.

This chain connects TRBV18 to TRBJ2-7; D is possibly TRBD2 (6 bases). This CDR3 spans 15 amino acids. Germline V gives CDR1 KGHSH, CDR2 LQKENI. Trimming shortened V by 2 bases and J by 0 bases, and 11 bases separated the two germline ends. The CDR3 region has the DNA TGTGCCAGCTCACCATTCCCGGGAGTCTCCTACGAGCAGTACTTC. This encodes CASSPFPGVSYEQYF.

The rearrangement joins TRBV19 to TRBJ2-3; D is perhaps TRBD2 (6 bases). The CDR3 runs 11 residues. Germline V lookup: CDR1 LNHDA, CDR2 SQIVND (reference sequence). Between the trimmed V and J ends, which lost 9 bases and 6 bases, there was a span of 10 bases. CDR3 region: CASGGPDTQYF. DNA of the CDR3: TGTGCCAGCGGGGGTCCGGATACGCAGTATTTT.

This chain joins TRBV4-1 and TRBJ2-7, with a possible D match to TRBD1 (5 bases). V was trimmed by 4 bases and J by 2 bases, leaving 9 bases between them. This CDR3 has 13 residues. From germline, CDR1 is MGHRA and CDR2 YSYEKL. The CDR3 DNA sequence: TGCGCCAGCAGCCTGGACATTACCTACGAGCAGTACTTC. It yields the protein CASSLDITYEQYF.

This rearrangement joins TRBV15 to TRBJ2-1; 7 positions match TRBD1. V trimming: 2 bases; J trimming: 2 bases; junction bases outside the gene matches: 6. The germline gives CDR1 LNHNV, CDR2 YYDKDF (reference sequence). The CDR3 is 16 amino acids. CDR3 residues: CATSRPGTVAYNEQFF. The CDR3 DNA reads as TGTGCCACCAGCAGACCCGGGACAGTAGCCTACAATGAGCAGTTCTTC.

This chain joins TRBV11-3 and TRBJ2-7; TRBD1 matches at 9 bases. V lost 2 bases to trimming and J lost 6 bases; unmatched junction nucleotides: 5. Germline loops: CDR1 SGHNT, CDR2 YENEEA. The CDR3 has 14 residues. The CDR3 spells CASSLTGTGSEQYF. In DNA, the CDR3 is TGTGCCAGCAGCTTAACAGGGACAGGGAGCGAGCAGTACTTC.

This chain joins TRBV20-1 and TRBJ1-2; D unclear. This CDR3 contains 10 residues. V lost 6 bases, J lost 7 bases, and 9 bases lay in between. In germline, CDR1 is DFQATT, CDR2 SNEGSKA (reference sequence). DNA for the CDR3: TGCAGTGCCCGCCAGGTTGGCTACACCTTC. It translates to CSARQVGYTF.

The rearrangement links TRBV24-1 to TRBJ2-6; no firm D call. The CDR3 runs to 14 residues. V lost 4 bases, J lost 3 bases, and 6 bases lay in between. Per germline, CDR1 KGHDR and CDR2 SFDVKD. The CDR3, as DNA: TGTGCCACCAGTGACCCCGGTGGGGCCAACGTCCTGACTTTC. It specifies CATSDPGGANVLTF.

The rearrangement links TRBV6-5 to TRBJ2-1, with D tentatively TRBD2 (5 bases). Deletions cut 4 bases from V and 4 bases from J, with 14 bases between. This CDR3 contains 15 residues. Looked up from germline, CDR1 is MNHEY and CDR2 is SVGAGI. CDR3 region: CASSLARPIYNEQFF. The CDR3, as DNA: TGTGCCAGCAGTTTAGCGCGACCAATTTACAATGAGCAGTTCTTC.

This chain uses TRBV7-9 with TRBJ1-1; tentatively, D is TRBD1 (6 bases). This CDR3 is built from 13 residues. CDR1 and CDR2 from the germline V gene are SEHNR and FQNEAQ (reference sequence). The V gene lost 7 bases and the J gene lost 3 bases, with 12 bases spanning the gap. The CDR3: CASTLNRDTEAFF. For the CDR3, the DNA is TGTGCCAGCACCCTTAACAGGGACACTGAAGCTTTCTTT.

The rearrangement joins TRBV6-6 to TRBJ1-1; D remains ambiguous. There are 13 residues in the CDR3. The V end was cut by 7 bases, the J end by 4 bases, with 13 bases between. Germline CDR1 is MNHNY and CDR2 is SVGAGI (reference sequence). The CDR3 DNA follows: TGTGCCAGCACCAGCCCGGCGGCCACTGAAGCTTTCTTT. Protein sequence: CASTSPAATEAFF.

The V gene is TRBV3-1 (or the pseudogene TRBV3-2), the J gene TRBJ1-6; 7 bases align to TRBD1. Germline V lookup: CDR1 LGHDT, CDR2 YNNKEL (reference sequence). The CDR3 consists of 16 residues. V shed 1 base, J shed 7 bases, and the junction held 7 bases outside the gene matches. CDR3 in amino acids: CASSQGTGQYNSPLHF. CDR3 nucleotides: TGTGCCAGCAGCCAAGGGACGGGACAGTACAATTCACCCCTCCACTTT.

The chain joins TRBV11-2 to TRBJ2-3, with 7 bases fitting TRBD1. Germline CDR1 reads SGHAT; CDR2 reads FQNNGV. The CDR3 consists of 15 residues. After removal of 4 bases from V and 2 bases from J, the junction contained 6 bases not matched to a gene. The CDR3 DNA reads as TGTGCCAGCAGCTCCATGGGACAGCCCACAGATACGCAGTATTTT. Protein sequence: CASSSMGQPTDTQYF. The full variable domain, rest sourced from reference TRBV11-2 and TRBJ2-3, is EAGVAQSPRYKIIEKRQSVAFWCNPISGHATLYWYQQILGQGPKLLIQFQNNGVVDDSQLPKDRFSAERLKGVDSTLKIQPAKLEDSAVYLCASSSMGQPTDTQYFGPGTRLTVL.

The chain has TRBV11-2 and TRBJ1-1; 8 bases align to TRBD1. CDR1 and CDR2 (germline): SGHAT, FQNNGV. CDR3 length: 17 amino acids. Trimming cost V 2 bases and J 0 bases; bases outside gene matches: 8. The CDR3 loop reads CASSLLRTGTLNTEAFF. The CDR3 nucleotides read TGTGCCAGCAGCTTACTCCGGACAGGGACGTTGAACACTGAAGCTTTCTTT.

The chain uses TRBV9 and TRBJ1-2; no clear D gene. Trimming pared 0 bases from V and 2 bases from J, leaving 8 bases between. The CDR3 has 14 residues. CDR1 and CDR2 from the germline V gene are SGDLS and YYNGEE. This chain's CDR3 is CASSVVPANYGYTF. The CDR3 coding sequence is TGTGCCAGCAGCGTAGTCCCAGCGAACTATGGCTACACCTTC. Full variable domain (remainder filled in from reference TRBV9 and TRBJ1-2): DSGVTQTPKHLITATGQRVTLRCSPRSGDLSVYWYQQSLDQGLQFLIQYYNGEERAKGNILERFSAQQFPDLHSELNLSSLELGDSALYFCASSVVPANYGYTFGSGTRLTVV.